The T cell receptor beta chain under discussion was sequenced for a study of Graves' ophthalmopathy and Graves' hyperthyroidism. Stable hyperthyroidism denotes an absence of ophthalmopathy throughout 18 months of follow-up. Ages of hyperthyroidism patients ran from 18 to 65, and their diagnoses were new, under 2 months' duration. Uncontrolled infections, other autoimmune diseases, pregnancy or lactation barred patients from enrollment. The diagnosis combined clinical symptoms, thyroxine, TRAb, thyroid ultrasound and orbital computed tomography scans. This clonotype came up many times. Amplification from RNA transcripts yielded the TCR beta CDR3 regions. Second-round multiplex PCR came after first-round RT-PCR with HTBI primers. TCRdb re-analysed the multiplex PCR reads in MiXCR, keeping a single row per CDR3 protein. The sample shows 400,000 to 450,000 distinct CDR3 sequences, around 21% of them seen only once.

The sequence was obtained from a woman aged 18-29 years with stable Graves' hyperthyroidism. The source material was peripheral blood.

In DNA, the CDR3 is TGTGCCAGTAGTATTAAGGTCGAACGGCAGCCCCAGCATTTT. Encoded protein: CASSIKVERQPQHF. V usage is TRBV19 and J usage is TRBJ1-5; D unresolved. This CDR3 spans 14 amino acids. Trimming took off 3 bases at V and 7 bases at J, with 13 bases between the two ends. Germline V CDR1 and CDR2: LNHDA, SQIVND (reference sequence).